The 14 T cell receptor beta chains presented below share a single source sample, sequenced in a study of blood T cell repertoires in COVID-19 (dated by TCRdb to the early 2020s). The library was produced with the immunoSEQ multiplex PCR assay. TCRdb provides this immuneACCESS table in a form limited to in-frame rearrangements. Some clones are lacking; in checked studies, under half of them reflect an unresolved V gene, and why the rest are absent is not known. In this sample the table shows 160,000 or so clones, around 81% of which occur a single time. About an eighth of the sample lies in the top ten. Sequencing was done on a sample of peripheral blood. These receptors were obtained from a man between 65 and 80 years old who had recovered from COVID-19.

The J gene is TRBJ1-5, the V gene TRBV18, with D perhaps TRBD1 (5 bases). V was pared by 6 bases and J by 6 bases, with 15 bases between. The length of the CDR3 is 14 residues. Germline CDR1 KGHSH, CDR2 LQKENI. The CDR3 sequence: CASSPGGTPQPQHF. CDR3 DNA: TGTGCCAGCTCCCCGGGAGGGACCCCTCAGCCCCAGCATTTT.

The DNA of the CDR3 is TGTGCCATCAGTGAGCGGGGAGCGGGAGAAGAGACCCAGTACTTC. Translation: CAISERGAGEETQYF. J is TRBJ2-5 and V is TRBV10-3; 8 nucleotides agree with TRBD2. Per the germline V gene, CDR1 is ENHRY and CDR2 is SYGVKD. V lost 2 bases, J lost 3 bases, and 5 bases stayed unmatched. The CDR3 length is 15 residues.

The gene calls are TRBV30 and TRBJ2-2; 14 bases fit TRBD2. V was pared by 4 bases and J by 4 bases, with 14 bases of the junction left unmatched. Germline V CDR1 and CDR2: GTSNPN, SVGIG (reference sequence). The CDR3 has 19 residues. The CDR3 spells CAWNLGTSGSESGTGELFF. CDR3 bases: TGTGCCTGGAACCTCGGGACTAGCGGGAGTGAGAGTGGCACCGGGGAGCTGTTTTTT.

This chain links TRBV18 with TRBJ2-3; 8 bases map to TRBD1. V lost 6 bases to trimming and J lost 3 bases; unmatched junction nucleotides: 8. The CDR3 contains 15 residues. CDR1 and CDR2 from the germline V gene are KGHSH and LQKENI. CDR3 sequence reads: CASSPRTGTTDTQYF. The DNA for the CDR3 is TGTGCCAGCTCCCCGAGGACAGGGACGACAGATACGCAGTATTTT.

In this sample, this clone turned up once. This chain links TRBV15 with TRBJ2-7, with D unresolved. Germline lookup yields CDR1 LNHNV and CDR2 YYDKDF (reference sequence). This CDR3 has 16 residues. Trimming cost V 0 bases and J 0 bases, with 12 bases left between them. CDR3 coding DNA: TGTGCCACCAGCAGAGACCGAATGGGCGCCTCCTACGAGCAGTACTTC. As protein: CATSRDRMGASYEQYF. The full variable domain, with the rest looked up from reference TRBV15 and TRBJ2-7, is DAMVIQNPRYQVTQFGKPVTLSCSQTLNHNVMYWYQQKSSQAPKLLFHYYDKDFNNEADTPDNFQSRRPNTSFCFLDIRSPGLGDTAMYLCATSRDRMGASYEQYFGPGTRLTVT.

The V and J genes are TRBV6-1 and TRBJ1-3, with 7 bases fitting TRBD1. V was clipped by 2 bases and J by 2 bases; unmatched bases: 6. This CDR3 has 16 amino acids. Germline-derived CDR1 and CDR2 are MNHNS and SASEGT. The CDR3 is CASSEFSGTAGNTIYF. Written as DNA, the CDR3 is TGTGCCAGCAGTGAATTTTCCGGGACAGCTGGAAACACCATATATTTT.

This clone was counted only a few times. The rearrangement uses TRBV5-1 and TRBJ1-1; D remains unclear. Deletions cut 0 bases from V and 2 bases from J, with 11 bases between. Germline V gene sequence: CDR1 SGHRS, CDR2 YFSETQ. This CDR3 region has 15 residues. The CDR3 reads CASSLGSTLNTEAFF. The CDR3 nucleotides are TGCGCCAGCAGCTTGGGTTCGACACTCAACACTGAAGCTTTCTTT. Looking up the rest from reference TRBV5-1 and TRBJ1-1 gives the full variable domain: KAGVTQTPRYLIKTRGQQVTLSCSPISGHRSVSWYQQTPGQGLQFLFEYFSETQRNKGNFPGRFSGRQFSNSRSEMNVSTLELGDSALYLCASSLGSTLNTEAFFGQGTRLTVV.

The chain is built from TRBV19 and TRBJ2-7; D unresolved. The CDR3 has 11 residues. Trimming stripped 5 bases from V and 6 bases from J, with 8 bases between. Germline lookup yields CDR1 LNHDA and CDR2 SQIVND (reference sequence). CDR3 loop: CASSYSGEQYF. The CDR3 DNA reads TGTGCCAGTAGTTACTCCGGCGAGCAGTACTTC.

V and J are TRBV6-5 and TRBJ1-5, with TRBD1 identical over 7 bases. With V trimmed by 6 bases and J by 3 bases, 5 bases remained unmatched. From germline, CDR1 is MNHEY and CDR2 SVGAGI. This CDR3 has 14 residues. The CDR3 loop is CASRGGQHNQPQHF. Written as DNA, the CDR3 is TGTGCCAGCAGGGGGGGACAGCACAATCAGCCCCAGCATTTT.

The chain combines TRBV14 with TRBJ2-7, with D maybe TRBD1 (6 bases). This CDR3 has 14 amino acids. Germline lookup yields CDR1 SGHDN and CDR2 FVKESK. V was clipped by 1 base and J by 4 bases, with 11 bases between them. The chain's CDR3 is CASSQATGLYEQYF. The CDR3 DNA follows: TGTGCCAGCAGCCAAGCGACAGGTTTATACGAGCAGTACTTC.

This clone was observed a handful of times. The chain carries TRBV27 and TRBJ1-5, with a tentative D call TRBD1 (5 bases). The CDR3 is 13 amino acids. CDR1 and CDR2 (germline): MNHEY, SMNVEV (reference sequence). V was trimmed by 2 bases and J by 6 bases, leaving 8 bases between them. The CDR3 region has the DNA TGTGCCAGCAGTTTAGGGAGGGGTCAGCCCCAGCATTTT. As protein: CASSLGRGQPQHF.

The chain carries TRBV11-2 and TRBJ2-2, with 7 bases that match TRBD1. The ends lost 1 base at V and 1 base at J; junction bases unmatched: 6. The CDR3 spans 17 residues. Germline V gene lookup returns CDR1 SGHAT and CDR2 FQNNGV. The CDR3 DNA reads as TGTGCCAGCAGCTTAGGTAGGGACAGAAGGAACACCGGGGAGCTGTTTTTT. This translates into CASSLGRDRRNTGELFF. Drawing the rest from reference TRBV11-2 and TRBJ2-2, the complete variable domain is EAGVAQSPRYKIIEKRQSVAFWCNPISGHATLYWYQQILGQGPKLLIQFQNNGVVDDSQLPKDRFSAERLKGVDSTLKIQPAKLEDSAVYLCASSLGRDRRNTGELFFGEGSRLTVL.

The J gene is TRBJ2-1, the V gene TRBV2; 9 positions match TRBD1. V lost 5 bases and J lost 9; bases outside the gene matches: 11. The length of the CDR3 is 15 residues. Germline CDR1 SNHLY, CDR2 FYNNEI. The CDR3 region has the DNA TGTGCCAGCAGTCCGGGACAGGGAAGGGGTGGTGAGCAGTTCTTC. It encodes CASSPGQGRGGEQFF.

The chain has TRBV2 and TRBJ1-1; the D is unclear. Germline V gives CDR1 SNHLY, CDR2 FYNNEI. CDR3 length: 12 amino acids. V was shortened by 0 bases and J by 7 bases, with 6 bases between the two germline ends. Written as DNA, the CDR3 is TGTGCCAGCAGTGAAGCTGGGCGTGAAGCTTTCTTT. It yields the protein CASSEAGREAFF.